A selection of T cell receptor beta chains follows, all from one sample in a study of blood T cell repertoires in COVID-19. The data were produced by immunoSEQ multiplex PCR, yet TCRdb's version contains in-frame clones alone and is incomplete. The profile shows roughly 260,000 clones, around 87% of them singletons. Material: peripheral blood. The source is a woman aged 50 to 60 with acute or convalescent COVID-19. Both conserved end residues are part of each CDR3. D genes are given only for firm matches. Size is omitted from some rows. Given values are once, few, many or a class for expanded clones.

D gene,J gene,CDR3 length,V gene,clone size,CDR3 DNA,CDR3 protein
.,TRBJ1-1,14,TRBV4-2,.,TGTGCCAGCAGCCAAGAATCGGTAAACACTGAAGCTTTCTTT,CASSQESVNTEAFF
TRBD1,TRBJ1-2,15,TRBV5-5,.,TGTGCCAGCAGCTTGAAGTGGGACAGGTCGGAGGGATACACCTTC,CASSLKWDRSEGYTF
TRBD2,TRBJ2-1,20,TRBV6-1,.,TGTGCCAGCAGGGAAAGGGGACCGGGACTAGCGGGAGGCCCCCACAATGAGCAGTTCTTC,CASRERGPGLAGGPHNEQFF
TRBD1,TRBJ2-5,15,TRBV30,once,TGTGCCTGGAGTATCGGGACAGGGGGACAAGAGACCCAGTACTTC,CAWSIGTGGQETQYF
.,TRBJ2-2,15,TRBV4-2,.,TGTGCCAGCAGCCAAGCCCACGGAGACACCGGGGAGCTGTTTTTT,CASSQAHGDTGELFF
TRBD1,TRBJ1-5,13,TRBV29-1,once,TGCAGCGCTCAGGGACAGGTCAATCAGCCCCAGCATTTT,CSAQGQVNQPQHF
.,TRBJ2-7,15,TRBV13,.,TGTGCCAGCAGCTTTTTTCCAGGGTTGACCTCCGAGCAGTACTTC,CASSFFPGLTSEQYF
TRBD2,TRBJ2-3,16,TRBV7-7,.,TGTGCCAGCAGCCTTGGGACTAGCGGGAGCACAGATACGCAGTATTTT,CASSLGTSGSTDTQYF
TRBD1,TRBJ1-5,14,TRBV27,.,TGTGCCAGCAGTTTAAGGGACAGGGGTCAGCCCCAGCATTTT,CASSLRDRGQPQHF
.,TRBJ1-5,15,TRBV5-6,.,TGTGCCAGCAGCTTGGGAGGTTATAGCAATCAGCCCCAGCATTTT,CASSLGGYSNQPQHF
TRBD1,TRBJ1-5,14,TRBV7-9,.,TGTGCCAGCAGCCTGGGACAGGGTTCACTAGCCCAGCATTTT,CASSLGQGSLAQHF
TRBD1,TRBJ2-7,15,TRBV20-1,.,TGCAGTGCTGGTGGGGCACAGGGGGCCGGTTACGAGCAGTACTTC,CSAGGAQGAGYEQYF
TRBD2,TRBJ2-1,18,TRBV5-8,.,TGTGCCAGCAGCCCCCTCGTGCTAGCGGCCAGCTCCTACAATGAGCAGTTCTTC,CASSPLVLAASSYNEQFF
.,TRBJ2-3,17,TRBV9,.,TGTGCCAGCAGCTTTACAGGGTCCGCGGGAGTGGTAGATACGCAGTATTTT,CASSFTGSAGVVDTQYF
TRBD2,TRBJ2-5,15,TRBV9,.,TGTGCCAGCAGCGCGACTAGCGGGATGGGTGAGACCCAGTACTTC,CASSATSGMGETQYF
.,TRBJ1-2,15,TRBV29-1,.,TGCAGCGTTGAAGATCGATTGGGGTCAGGGTATGGCTACACCTTC,CSVEDRLGSGYGYTF
TRBD1,TRBJ1-1,15,TRBV6-5,.,TGTGCCAGCAGTTCCACAGGGGCTTGGAACACTGAAGCTTTCTTT,CASSSTGAWNTEAFF
TRBD1,TRBJ2-1,13,TRBV7-3,.,TGTGCCAGCAGCTTACAGGGACAGAATGAGCAGTTCTTC,CASSLQGQNEQFF
.,TRBJ1-5,15,TRBV4-1,.,TGCGCCAGCAGCCAAGCCACAGGACGCAATCAGCCCCAGCATTTT,CASSQATGRNQPQHF
.,TRBJ1-4,11,TRBV4-3,once,TGCGCCAGCAGCCAAGGCGGAGGCCTGTTTTTT,CASSQGGGLFF
.,TRBJ2-7,16,TRBV4-1,.,TGCGCCAGCAGCCAAGATACAGGCCCCTACGGGTGGGGACAGTACTTC,CASSQDTGPYGWGQYF
.,TRBJ2-1,16,TRBV18,.,TGTGCCAGCTCACCATTGGGCCCAACAGGCAGCAATGAGCAGTTCTTC,CASSPLGPTGSNEQFF
.,TRBJ2-1,15,TRBV11-2,.,TGTGCCAGCAGCCCAGGGCTGCTGGTGGTCGATGAGCAGTTCTTC,CASSPGLLVVDEQFF
.,TRBJ1-1,14,TRBV6-6,.,TGTGCCAGCAGTTACGCAGGAATGAACACTGAAGCTTTCTTT,CASSYAGMNTEAFF
.,TRBJ1-1,14,TRBV6-6,.,TGTGCCAGCAGTTTTCTGGGGGGGAACACTGAAGCTTTCTTT,CASSFLGGNTEAFF
.,TRBJ2-1,14,TRBV28,.,TGTGCCAGCAGTTTACCAAACTCCTACAATGAGCAGTTCTTC,CASSLPNSYNEQFF
.,TRBJ2-7,12,TRBV28,.,TGTGCCAGCAAGGAGGGTTCCTACGAGCAGTACTTC,CASKEGSYEQYF
.,TRBJ2-3,13,TRBV6-4,.,TGTGCCAGCAGTGTGGCGGACACAGATACGCAGTATTTT,CASSVADTDTQYF
TRBD2,TRBJ2-1,14,TRBV5-1,.,TGCGCCAGCAGCTTGGGACTAGCGTTAAATGAGCAGTTCTTC,CASSLGLALNEQFF
TRBD1,TRBJ1-1,15,TRBV7-8,once,TGTGCCAGCAGCCACGACAGGGGGCGAGGGACTGAAGCTTTCTTT,CASSHDRGRGTEAFF
TRBD2,TRBJ2-1,16,TRBV15,.,TGTGCCACCAGCGAGGGAGGACTAGCGGGAACGAATGAGCAGTTCTTC,CATSEGGLAGTNEQFF
.,TRBJ2-7,15,TRBV5-4,.,TGTGCCAGCAGCTTGCTCGGCGGCCACACCTACGAGCAGTACTTC,CASSLLGGHTYEQYF
TRBD2,TRBJ2-1,16,TRBV5-1,.,TGCGCCAGCAGCTTGGTCGGGACTAGCGGATACAATGAGCAGTTCTTC,CASSLVGTSGYNEQFF
.,TRBJ1-6,14,TRBV5-1,.,TGCGCCAGCAGCTTTGGGGGCGCGAGATCACCCCTCCACTTT,CASSFGGARSPLHF
TRBD1,TRBJ1-6,15,TRBV7-2,.,TGTGCCAGCAGCGCGCAGGGGGCGTCTGGTTCACCCCTCCACTTT,CASSAQGASGSPLHF